The clone carrying this T cell receptor (beta chain) came up many times. The CDR3 is made up of 15 amino acids. V was cut by 4 bases and J by 3 bases, with 16 bases left in between. The data were taken from a study of T cells in Graves' hyperthyroidism and ophthalmopathy. An absence of ophthalmopathy progression within 18 months meant stable Graves' hyperthyroidism. The CDR3 regions of TCR beta were amplified from RNA transcripts. Using the HTBI primer set, a first-round RT-PCR was run on the TCR CDR3. Each CDR3 protein is one row after TCRdb ran MiXCR on the multiplex PCR reads. The sample yields about 350,000 distinct CDR3 sequences, about 19% seen once.

The material sequenced was blood. The chain employs TRBV12-3 or TRBV12-4 and TRBJ2-7; tentative D call: TRBD2 (6 bases). This clonotype originated in a woman younger than 35 with Graves' hyperthyroidism. In nucleotides, the CDR3 is TGTGCCAGCAGTTCCCGACTAGTAAAAGTCTACGAGCAGTACTTC. Translating it yields CASSSRLVKVYEQYF.